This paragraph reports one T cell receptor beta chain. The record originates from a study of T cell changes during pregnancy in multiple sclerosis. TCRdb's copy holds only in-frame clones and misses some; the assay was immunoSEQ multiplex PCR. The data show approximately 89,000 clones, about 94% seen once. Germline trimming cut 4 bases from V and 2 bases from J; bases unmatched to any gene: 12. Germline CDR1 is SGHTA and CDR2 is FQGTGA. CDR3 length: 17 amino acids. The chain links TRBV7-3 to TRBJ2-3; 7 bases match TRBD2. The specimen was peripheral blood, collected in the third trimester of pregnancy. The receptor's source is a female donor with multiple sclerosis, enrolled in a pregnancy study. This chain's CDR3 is CASSSSGRGRYTDTQYF. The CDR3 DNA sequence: TGTGCCAGCAGCTCCTCCGGGCGGGGGAGATACACAGATACGCAGTATTTT.